This TCR beta chain was recovered during a study of OX40 agonist ivuxolimab in advanced cancers. The trim removed 4 bases at V and 4 bases at J, leaving 12 bases unmatched. This CDR3 contains 15 residues. From germline, CDR1 is SQVTM and CDR2 ANQGSEA. Libraries were prepared by immunoSEQ multiplex PCR; TCRdb keeps only in-frame clonotypes and omits some of them. The sample lists some 77,000 clones, 70% to 90% occurring once. The genes are TRBV29-1 and TRBJ1-2; 7 nucleotides match TRBD1. The source material was CD4+ or CD8+ T cells sorted from blood, sampled in a trial of the OX40 agonist ivuxolimab. The TCR originated in an adult with an advanced solid tumor such as melanoma, head and neck, liver or kidney cancer. CDR3 coding DNA: TGCAGCGTTGTTGGAGTAGGCAGGGGGACCTATGGCTACACCTTC. This gives the protein CSVVGVGRGTYGYTF.